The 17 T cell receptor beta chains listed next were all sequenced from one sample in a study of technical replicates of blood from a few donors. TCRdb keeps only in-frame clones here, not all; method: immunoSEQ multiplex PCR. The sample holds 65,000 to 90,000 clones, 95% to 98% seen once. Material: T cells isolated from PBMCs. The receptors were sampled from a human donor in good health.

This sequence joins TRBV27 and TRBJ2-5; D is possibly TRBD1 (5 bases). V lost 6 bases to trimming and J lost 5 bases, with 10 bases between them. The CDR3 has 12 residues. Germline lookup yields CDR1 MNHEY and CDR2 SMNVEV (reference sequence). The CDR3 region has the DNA TGTGCCAGCAGGGGGCTGGGGGAGACCCAGTACTTC. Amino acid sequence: CASRGLGETQYF.

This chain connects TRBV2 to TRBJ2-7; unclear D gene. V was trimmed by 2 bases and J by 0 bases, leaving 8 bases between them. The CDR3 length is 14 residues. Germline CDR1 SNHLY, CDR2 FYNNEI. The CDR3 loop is CASSEWASSYEQYF. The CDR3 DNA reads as TGTGCCAGCAGTGAATGGGCCTCCTCCTACGAGCAGTACTTC.

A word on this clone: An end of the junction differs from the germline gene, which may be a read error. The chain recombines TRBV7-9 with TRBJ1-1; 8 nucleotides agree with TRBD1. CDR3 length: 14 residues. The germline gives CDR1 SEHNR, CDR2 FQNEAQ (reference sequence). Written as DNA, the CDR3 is TGTGCCAGCAGCGTAACCGACAGGGGATTGGTTGGAGTCTTT. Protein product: CASSVTDRGLVGVF.

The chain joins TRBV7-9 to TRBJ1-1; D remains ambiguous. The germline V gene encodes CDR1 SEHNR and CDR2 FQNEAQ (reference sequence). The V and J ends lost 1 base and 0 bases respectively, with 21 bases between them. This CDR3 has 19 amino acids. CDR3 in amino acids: CASSLVGKLSVNMNTEAFF. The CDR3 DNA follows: TGTGCCAGCAGCTTAGTAGGGAAACTTAGCGTTAACATGAACACTGAAGCTTTCTTT.

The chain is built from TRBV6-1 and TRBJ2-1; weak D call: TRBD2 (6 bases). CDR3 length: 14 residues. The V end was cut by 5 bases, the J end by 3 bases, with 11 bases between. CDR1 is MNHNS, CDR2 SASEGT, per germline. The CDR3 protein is CASSPSSVYNEQFF. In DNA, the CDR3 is TGTGCCAGCAGTCCCTCTAGCGTCTACAATGAGCAGTTCTTC.

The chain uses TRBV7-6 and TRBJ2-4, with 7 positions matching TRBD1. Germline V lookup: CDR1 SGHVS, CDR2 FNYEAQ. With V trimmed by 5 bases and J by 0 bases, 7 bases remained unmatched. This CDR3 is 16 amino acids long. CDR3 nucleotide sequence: TGTGCCAGCAGCGCTCGACAGGGATTAGCCAAAAACATTCAGTACTTC. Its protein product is CASSARQGLAKNIQYF.

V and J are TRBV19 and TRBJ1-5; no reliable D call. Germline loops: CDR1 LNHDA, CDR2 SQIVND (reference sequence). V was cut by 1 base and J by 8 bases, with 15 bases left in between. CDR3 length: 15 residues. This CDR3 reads CASSIVMSVREPQHF. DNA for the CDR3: TGTGCCAGTAGTATAGTTATGAGCGTGAGGGAGCCCCAGCATTTT. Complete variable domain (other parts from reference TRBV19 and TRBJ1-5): DGGITQSPKYLFRKEGQNVTLSCEQNLNHDAMYWYRQDPGQGLRLIYYSQIVNDFQKGDIAEGYSVSREKKESFPLTVTSAQKNPTAFYLCASSIVMSVREPQHFGDGTRLSIL.

The CDR3 sequence is CASRRQGSQPQHF. The CDR3 DNA is TGTGCCAGCAGAAGACAGGGGAGCCAGCCCCAGCATTTT. This sequence joins TRBV2 and TRBJ1-5; 8 bases fit TRBD1. V was clipped by 6 bases and J by 7 bases; unmatched bases: 5. The CDR3 extends over 13 amino acids. Germline CDR1 reads SNHLY; CDR2 reads FYNNEI.

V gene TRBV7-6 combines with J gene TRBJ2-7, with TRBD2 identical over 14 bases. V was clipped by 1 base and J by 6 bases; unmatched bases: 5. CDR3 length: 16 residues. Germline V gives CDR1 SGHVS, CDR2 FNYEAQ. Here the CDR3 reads CASSLGLAGGPREQYF. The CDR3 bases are TGTGCCAGCAGCTTAGGACTAGCGGGAGGGCCTCGCGAGCAGTACTTC.

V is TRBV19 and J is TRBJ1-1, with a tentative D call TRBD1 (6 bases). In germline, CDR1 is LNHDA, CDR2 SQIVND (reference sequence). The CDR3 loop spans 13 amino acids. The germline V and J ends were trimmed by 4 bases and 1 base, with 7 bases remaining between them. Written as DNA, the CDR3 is TGTGCCAGTAGTACGGGACAGAACACTGAAGCTTTCTTT. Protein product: CASSTGQNTEAFF. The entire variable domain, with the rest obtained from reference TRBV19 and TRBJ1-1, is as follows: DGGITQSPKYLFRKEGQNVTLSCEQNLNHDAMYWYRQDPGQGLRLIYYSQIVNDFQKGDIAEGYSVSREKKESFPLTVTSAQKNPTAFYLCASSTGQNTEAFFGQGTRLTVV.

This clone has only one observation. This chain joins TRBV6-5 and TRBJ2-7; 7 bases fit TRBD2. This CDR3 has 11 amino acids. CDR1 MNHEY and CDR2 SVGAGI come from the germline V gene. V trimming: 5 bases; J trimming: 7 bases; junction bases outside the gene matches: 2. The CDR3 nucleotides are TGTGCCAGCAGTGAGGGACTAGAGCAGTACTTC. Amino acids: CASSEGLEQYF.

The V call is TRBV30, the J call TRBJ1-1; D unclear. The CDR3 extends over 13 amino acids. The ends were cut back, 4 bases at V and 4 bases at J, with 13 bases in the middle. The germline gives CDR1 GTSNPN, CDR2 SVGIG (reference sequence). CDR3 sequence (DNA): TGTGCCTGGACCCGTCAGGCTGGCACTGAAGCTTTCTTT. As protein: CAWTRQAGTEAFF.

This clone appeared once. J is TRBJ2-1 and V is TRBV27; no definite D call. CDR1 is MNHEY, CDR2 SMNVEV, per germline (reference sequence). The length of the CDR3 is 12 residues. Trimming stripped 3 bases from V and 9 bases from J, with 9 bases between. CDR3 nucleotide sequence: TGTGCCAGCAGTTTCGGTCGAGTTGAGCAGTTCTTC. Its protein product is CASSFGRVEQFF.

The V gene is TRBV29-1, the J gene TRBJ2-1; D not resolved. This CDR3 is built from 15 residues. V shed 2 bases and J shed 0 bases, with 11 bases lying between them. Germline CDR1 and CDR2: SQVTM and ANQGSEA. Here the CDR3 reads CSVELVRSSYNEQFF. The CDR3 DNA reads TGCAGCGTTGAATTGGTCCGTAGCTCCTACAATGAGCAGTTCTTC.

The CDR3 nucleotides are TGTGCCACTACTCGGAGAGGGAGGGAAAACGAGCAGTACTTC. This sequence encodes CATTRRGRENEQYF. This chain links TRBV10-3 with TRBJ2-7; TRBD2 matches 7 bases. Germline V gives CDR1 ENHRY, CDR2 SYGVKD. The CDR3 runs to 14 residues. The V and J ends lost 10 bases and 5 bases, in that order; junction bases with no gene match: 14.

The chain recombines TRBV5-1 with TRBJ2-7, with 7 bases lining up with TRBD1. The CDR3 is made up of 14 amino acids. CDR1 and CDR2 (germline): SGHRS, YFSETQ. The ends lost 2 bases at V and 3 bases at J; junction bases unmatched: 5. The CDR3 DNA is TGCGCCAGCAGCTTAGACAGGGAAGTCTACGAGCAGTACTTC. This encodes CASSLDREVYEQYF.

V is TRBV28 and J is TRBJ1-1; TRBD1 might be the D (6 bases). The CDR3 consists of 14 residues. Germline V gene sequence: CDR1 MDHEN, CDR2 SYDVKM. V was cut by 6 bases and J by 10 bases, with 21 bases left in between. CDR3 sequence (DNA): TGTGCCAGCAGGCCCGGGACCAGGGGAGTCGGAGCTTTCTTT. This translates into CASRPGTRGVGAFF.